Listed below are T cell receptor beta chains from one sample, sequenced in a study of blood T cells in healthy people across ages. Each CDR3 protein gets one entry after TCRdb re-called the 5' RACE reads with MiXCR. The sample lists 1,500,000 or so distinct CDR3 sequences, 40% to 45% occurring once. Sequenced material: blood. These receptors were taken from a young woman in good health. CDR3s include the opening cysteine and the closing phenylalanine or tryptophan.

J: TRBJ1-5; V: TRBV28; CDR3: CASSFPGTGDSNQPQHF
J: TRBJ2-3; V: TRBV7-2; CDR3: CASSFPIPGTGTDTQYF
J: TRBJ2-1; V: TRBV4-1; CDR3: CASSQGGGQRNYNEQFF
J: TRBJ1-2; V: TRBV4-3; CDR3: CVSSPNGLDYGYTF
J: TRBJ2-2; V: TRBV27; CDR3: CASSRLSGTESTGELFF
J: -; V: TRBV15; CDR3: CATSREPTGAYEQYF
J: TRBJ2-2; V: TRBV4-3; CDR3: CASSQDGPGLVSPGELFF
J: TRBJ2-3; V: TRBV9; CDR3: CASSVGSGVPDTQYF
J: TRBJ2-1; V: TRBV11-2; CDR3: CASSLGLTSQFF
J: TRBJ1-1; V: TRBV10-3; CDR3: CAIRVQGEGTEAFF
J: TRBJ2-7; V: TRBV3-1; CDR3: CASSQRPNAASYEQYF
J: TRBJ1-6; V: TRBV14; CDR3: CASSHLQGKTYNSPLHF
J: -; V: TRBV28; CDR3: CASSPPIGGEETQYF
J: TRBJ1-1; V: TRBV7-9; CDR3: CASSLRKEGREAFF
J: TRBJ2-1; V: TRBV6-2/TRBV6-3; CDR3: CASNPWRTYNEQFF